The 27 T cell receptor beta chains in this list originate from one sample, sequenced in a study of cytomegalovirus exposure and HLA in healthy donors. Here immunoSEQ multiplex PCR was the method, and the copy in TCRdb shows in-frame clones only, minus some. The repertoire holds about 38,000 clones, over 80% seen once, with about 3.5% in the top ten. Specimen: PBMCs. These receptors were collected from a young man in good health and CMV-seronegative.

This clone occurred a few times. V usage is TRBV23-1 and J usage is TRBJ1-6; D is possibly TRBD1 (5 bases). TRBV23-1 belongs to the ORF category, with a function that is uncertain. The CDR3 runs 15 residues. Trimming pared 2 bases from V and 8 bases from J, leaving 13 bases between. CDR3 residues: CASSQLQEGYSPLHF. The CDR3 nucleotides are TGCGCCAGCAGTCAACTACAGGAGGGGTATTCACCCCTCCACTTT.

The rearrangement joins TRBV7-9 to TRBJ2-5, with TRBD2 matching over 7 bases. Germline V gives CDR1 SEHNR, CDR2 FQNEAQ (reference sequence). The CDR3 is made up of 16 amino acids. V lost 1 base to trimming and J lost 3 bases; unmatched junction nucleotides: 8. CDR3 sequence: CASSLGSSAGEETQYF. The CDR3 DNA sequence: TGTGCCAGCAGCTTAGGGTCTAGCGCGGGGGAAGAGACCCAGTACTTC.

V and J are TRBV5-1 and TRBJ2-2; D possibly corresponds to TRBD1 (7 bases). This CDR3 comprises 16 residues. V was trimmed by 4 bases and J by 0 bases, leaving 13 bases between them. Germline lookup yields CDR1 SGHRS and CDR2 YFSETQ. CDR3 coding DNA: TGCGCCAGCAGCGGGGGCGGGACAGCGAACACCGGGGAGCTGTTTTTT. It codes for CASSGGGTANTGELFF.

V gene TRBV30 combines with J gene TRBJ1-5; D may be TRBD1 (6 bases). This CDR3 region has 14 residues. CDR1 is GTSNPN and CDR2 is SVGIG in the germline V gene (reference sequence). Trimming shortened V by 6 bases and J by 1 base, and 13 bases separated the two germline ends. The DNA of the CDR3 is TGTGCCTGTATCGGGACACAAAGCAATCAGCCCCAGCATTTT. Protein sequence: CACIGTQSNQPQHF.

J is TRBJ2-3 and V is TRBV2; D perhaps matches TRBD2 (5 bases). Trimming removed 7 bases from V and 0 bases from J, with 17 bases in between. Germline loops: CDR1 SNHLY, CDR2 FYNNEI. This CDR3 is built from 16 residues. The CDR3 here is CASTPEAATSTDTQYF. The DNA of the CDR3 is TGTGCCAGCACCCCGGAGGCGGCAACTAGCACAGATACGCAGTATTTT. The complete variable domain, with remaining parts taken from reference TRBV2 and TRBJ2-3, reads EPEVTQTPSHQVTQMGQEVILRCVPISNHLYFYWYRQILGQKVEFLVSFYNNEISEKSEIFDDQFSVERPDGSNFTLKIRSTKLEDSAMYFCASTPEAATSTDTQYFGPGTRLTVL.

The CDR3 here is CASSTQGGSNQPQHF. The CDR3 coding sequence is TGCGCCAGCAGCACACAGGGTGGTAGCAATCAGCCCCAGCATTTT. The V call is TRBV5-1, the J call TRBJ1-5, with D possibly being TRBD1 (6 bases). The CDR3 extends over 15 amino acids. Germline CDR1 reads SGHRS; CDR2 reads YFSETQ. Trimming removed 4 bases at V and 0 bases at J, with 11 bases between.

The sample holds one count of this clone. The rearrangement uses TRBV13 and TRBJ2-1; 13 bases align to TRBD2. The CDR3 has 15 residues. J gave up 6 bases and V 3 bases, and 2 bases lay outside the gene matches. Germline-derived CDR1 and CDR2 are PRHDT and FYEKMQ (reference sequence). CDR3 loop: CASSFGLAGANEQFF. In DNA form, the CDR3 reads TGTGCCAGCAGCTTCGGACTAGCGGGGGCCAATGAGCAGTTCTTC. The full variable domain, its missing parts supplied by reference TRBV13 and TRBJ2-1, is AAGVIQSPRHLIKEKRETATLKCYPIPRHDTVYWYQQGPGQDPQFLISFYEKMQSDKGSIPDRFSAQQFSDYHSELNMSSLELGDSALYFCASSFGLAGANEQFFGPGTRLTVL.

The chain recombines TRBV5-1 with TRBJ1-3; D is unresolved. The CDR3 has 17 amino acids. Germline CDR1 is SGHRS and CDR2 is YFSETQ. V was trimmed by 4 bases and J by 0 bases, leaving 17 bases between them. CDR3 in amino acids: CASSTDSPVNSGNTIYF. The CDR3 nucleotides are TGCGCCAGCAGCACGGACTCTCCGGTGAACTCTGGAAACACCATATATTTT. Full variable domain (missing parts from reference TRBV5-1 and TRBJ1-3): KAGVTQTPRYLIKTRGQQVTLSCSPISGHRSVSWYQQTPGQGLQFLFEYFSETQRNKGNFPGRFSGRQFSNSRSEMNVSTLELGDSALYLCASSTDSPVNSGNTIYFGEGSWLTVV.

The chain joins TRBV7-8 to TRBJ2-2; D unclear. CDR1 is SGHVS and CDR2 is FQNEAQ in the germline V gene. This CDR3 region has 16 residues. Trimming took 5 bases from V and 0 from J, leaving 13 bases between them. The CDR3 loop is CASSPIQSANTGELFF. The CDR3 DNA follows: TGTGCCAGCAGCCCTATCCAGAGCGCGAACACCGGGGAGCTGTTTTTT.

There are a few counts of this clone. CDR3 coding DNA: TGTGCCAGCAGCTTAGTGTCTTCCTACAATGAGCAGTTCTTC. This codes for CASSLVSSYNEQFF. The J gene is TRBJ2-1, the V gene TRBV7-9; no clear D. CDR1 and CDR2 (germline): SEHNR, FQNEAQ (reference sequence). Trimming left V 1 base short and J 1 base short, with 5 bases between. This CDR3 region has 14 residues.

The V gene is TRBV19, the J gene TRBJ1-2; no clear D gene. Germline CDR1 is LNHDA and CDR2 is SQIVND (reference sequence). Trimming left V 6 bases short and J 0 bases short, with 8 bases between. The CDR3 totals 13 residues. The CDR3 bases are TGTGCCAGTAGCACAGAAACTAACTATGGCTACACCTTC. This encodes CASSTETNYGYTF.

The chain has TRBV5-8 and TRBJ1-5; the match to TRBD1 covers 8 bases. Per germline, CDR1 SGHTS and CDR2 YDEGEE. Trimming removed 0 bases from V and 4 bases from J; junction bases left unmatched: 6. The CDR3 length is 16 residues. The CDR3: CASSLGQGLRNQPQHF. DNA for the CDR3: TGTGCCAGCAGCTTGGGACAGGGGTTACGGAATCAGCCCCAGCATTTT. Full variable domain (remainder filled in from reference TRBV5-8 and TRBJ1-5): EAGVTQSPTHLIKTRGQQATLRCSPISGHTSVYWYQQALGLGLQFLLWYDEGEERNRGNFPPRFSGRQFPNYSSELNVNALELEDSALYLCASSLGQGLRNQPQHFGDGTRLSIL.

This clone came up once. The CDR3 nucleotides are TGTGCCAGCAGTCGGGACAGACTAACAGATACGCAGTATTTT. Its protein is CASSRDRLTDTQYF. This sequence joins TRBV28 and TRBJ2-3; 7 bases fit TRBD1. With V trimmed by 5 bases and J by 3 bases, 5 bases remained unmatched. Germline values: CDR1 MDHEN, CDR2 SYDVKM. The CDR3 contains 14 residues.

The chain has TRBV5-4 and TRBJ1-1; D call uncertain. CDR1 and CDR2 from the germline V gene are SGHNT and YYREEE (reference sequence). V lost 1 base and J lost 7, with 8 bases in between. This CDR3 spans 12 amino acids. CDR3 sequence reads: CASSLTDDEAFF. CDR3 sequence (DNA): TGTGCCAGCAGCTTGACAGATGATGAAGCTTTCTTT.

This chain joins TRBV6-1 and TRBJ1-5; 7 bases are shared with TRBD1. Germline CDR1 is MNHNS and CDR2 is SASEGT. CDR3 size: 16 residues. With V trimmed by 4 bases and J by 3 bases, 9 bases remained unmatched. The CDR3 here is CASSASTGTANQPQHF. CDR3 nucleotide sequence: TGTGCCAGCAGTGCGTCAACCGGGACAGCCAATCAGCCCCAGCATTTT.

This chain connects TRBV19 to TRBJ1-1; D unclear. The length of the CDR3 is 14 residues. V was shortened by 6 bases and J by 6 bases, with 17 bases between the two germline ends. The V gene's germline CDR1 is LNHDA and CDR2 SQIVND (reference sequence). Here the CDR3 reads CASSFSQATAEAFF. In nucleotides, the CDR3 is TGTGCCAGTAGCTTTTCGCAGGCTACGGCTGAAGCTTTCTTT. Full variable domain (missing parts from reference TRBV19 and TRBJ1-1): DGGITQSPKYLFRKEGQNVTLSCEQNLNHDAMYWYRQDPGQGLRLIYYSQIVNDFQKGDIAEGYSVSREKKESFPLTVTSAQKNPTAFYLCASSFSQATAEAFFGQGTRLTVV.

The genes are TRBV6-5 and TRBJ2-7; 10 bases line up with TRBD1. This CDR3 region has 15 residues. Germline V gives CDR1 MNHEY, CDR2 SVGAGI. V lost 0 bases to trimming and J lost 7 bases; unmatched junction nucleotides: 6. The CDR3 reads CASSYSRQGAGEQYF. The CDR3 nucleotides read TGTGCCAGCAGTTACTCGAGACAGGGGGCTGGGGAGCAGTACTTC.

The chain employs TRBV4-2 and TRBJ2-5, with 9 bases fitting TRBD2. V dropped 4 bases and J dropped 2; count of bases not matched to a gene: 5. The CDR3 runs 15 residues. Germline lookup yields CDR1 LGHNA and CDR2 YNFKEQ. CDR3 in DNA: TGTGCCAGCAGCCTAAGCGGGGGGCCTCAAGAGACCCAGTACTTC. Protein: CASSLSGGPQETQYF.

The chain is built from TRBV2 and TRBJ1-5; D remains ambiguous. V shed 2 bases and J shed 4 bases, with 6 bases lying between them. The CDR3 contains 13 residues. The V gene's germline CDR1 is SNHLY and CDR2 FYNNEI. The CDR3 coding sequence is TGTGCCAGCAGTGAAAGGGAGAATCAGCCCCAGCATTTT. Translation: CASSERENQPQHF.

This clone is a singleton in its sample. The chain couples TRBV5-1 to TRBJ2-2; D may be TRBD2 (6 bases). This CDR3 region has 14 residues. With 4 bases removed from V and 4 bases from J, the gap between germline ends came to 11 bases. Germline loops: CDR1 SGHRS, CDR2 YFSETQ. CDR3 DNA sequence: TGCGCCAGCAGCCCGGGGGTCGGCACCGGGGAGCTGTTTTTT. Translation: CASSPGVGTGELFF.

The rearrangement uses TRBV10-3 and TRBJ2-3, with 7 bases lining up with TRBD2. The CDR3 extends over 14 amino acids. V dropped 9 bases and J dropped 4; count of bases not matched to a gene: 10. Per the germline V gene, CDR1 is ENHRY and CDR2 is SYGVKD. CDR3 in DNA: TGTGCCATTACGGGGGGAGGGTACGCAGATACGCAGTATTTT. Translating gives CAITGGGYADTQYF.

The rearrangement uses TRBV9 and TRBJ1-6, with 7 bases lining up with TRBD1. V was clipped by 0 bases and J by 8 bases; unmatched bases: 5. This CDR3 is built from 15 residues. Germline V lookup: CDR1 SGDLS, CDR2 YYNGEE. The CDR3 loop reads CASSVAGGEDSPLHF. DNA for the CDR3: TGTGCCAGCAGCGTAGCAGGGGGTGAGGATTCACCCCTCCACTTT.

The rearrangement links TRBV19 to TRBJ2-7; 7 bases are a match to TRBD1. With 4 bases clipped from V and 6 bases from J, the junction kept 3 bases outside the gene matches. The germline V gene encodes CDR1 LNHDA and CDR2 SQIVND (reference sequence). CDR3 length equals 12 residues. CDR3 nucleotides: TGTGCCAGTAGTAAACAGGGGCTCGAGCAGTACTTC. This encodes CASSKQGLEQYF.

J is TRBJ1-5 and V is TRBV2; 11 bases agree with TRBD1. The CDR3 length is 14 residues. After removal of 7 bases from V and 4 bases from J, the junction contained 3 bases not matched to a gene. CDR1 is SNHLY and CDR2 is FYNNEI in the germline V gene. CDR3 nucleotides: TGTGCCAGCATCGGGACAGGGGGTAATCAGCCCCAGCATTTT. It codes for CASIGTGGNQPQHF.

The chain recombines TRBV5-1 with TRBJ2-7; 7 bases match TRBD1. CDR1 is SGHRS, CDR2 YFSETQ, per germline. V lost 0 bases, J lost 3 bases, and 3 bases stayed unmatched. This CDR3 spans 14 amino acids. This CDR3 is CASSLGGQIYEQYF. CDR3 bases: TGCGCCAGCAGCTTGGGGGGACAGATCTACGAGCAGTACTTC.

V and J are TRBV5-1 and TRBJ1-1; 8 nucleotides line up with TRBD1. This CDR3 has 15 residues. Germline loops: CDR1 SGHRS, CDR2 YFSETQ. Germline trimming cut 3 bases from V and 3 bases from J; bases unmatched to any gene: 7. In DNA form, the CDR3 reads TGCGCCAGCAGCTCTAAAGACAGGGGCTACACTGAAGCTTTCTTT. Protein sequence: CASSSKDRGYTEAFF.

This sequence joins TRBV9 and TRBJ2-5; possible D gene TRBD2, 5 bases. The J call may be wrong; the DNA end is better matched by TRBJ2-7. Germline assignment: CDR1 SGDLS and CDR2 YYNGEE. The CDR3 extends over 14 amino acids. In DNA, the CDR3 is TGTGCCAGCAGCGTGGAAGGGAGACCCTACGAGCAGTACTTC. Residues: CASSVEGRPYEQYF.